These T cell receptor beta chains were read from a single sample in a study of monozygotic twins with inflammatory bowel disease. TCRdb re-called the 5' RACE reads and gives one entry per CDR3 protein, without DNA. Its clone listing holds about 150,000 distinct CDR3 sequences. The sequencing sample was made of blood. The source of these receptors is a human donor with ulcerative colitis or Crohn's disease, or a healthy co-twin of an affected twin (not recorded which). CDR3s include the opening cysteine and the closing phenylalanine or tryptophan.

>TRBJ1-2|TRBV29-1
CSVEIGGGLSYGYTF
>TRBJ1-2|TRBV20-1
CSARVTGVYGHTF
>TRBJ1-1|TRBV15
CATSRGVRGMNTEAFF
>TRBJ2-2|TRBV25-1
CASSGRDRGLGGELFF
>TRBJ2-7|TRBV5-1
CASSGAGPAYEQYF
>TRBJ2-2|TRBV29-1
CSVLAPNTGELFF
>TRBJ1-2|TRBV15
CATSRDFGAYGYTF
>TRBJ1-4|TRBV2
CASSDERSEKLFF
>TRBJ2-2|TRBV24-1
CATSVWPGQGSGELFF
>TRBJ1-1|TRBV10-3
CAISESRQGNTEAFF
>TRBJ1-2|TRBV6-5
CASSTQGYGYTF
>TRBJ1-5|TRBV19
CASAGTWPNQPQHF
>TRBJ2-7|TRBV12-3/TRBV12-4
CASSLRQKNYEQYF
>TRBJ2-5|TRBV5-1
CASSGWDRAQETQYF
>TRBJ1-6|TRBV7-2
CASVRGRNSPLHF
>TRBJ1-6|TRBV7-6
CASSFEDRGTAPLHF
>TRBJ2-1|TRBV10-3
CAISEGVSSYNEQFF
>TRBJ2-1|TRBV29-1
CSVDTSGNEQFF
>TRBJ2-5|TRBV7-8
CASSLKRGRWTSGPETQYF
>TRBJ2-1|TRBV7-3
CASSLMSGRVNNEQFF
>TRBJ2-1|TRBV11-2
CASSLELAGYNEQFF
>TRBJ1-4|TRBV29-1
CSVGTAPNEKLFF
>TRBJ2-7|TRBV28
CASSLRSRDEQYF
>TRBJ1-2|TRBV5-6
CASSSYKVSYGYTF
>TRBJ2-1|TRBV20-1
CSALMNAKYNEQFF
>TRBJ1-5|TRBV15
CATRAGQGPYSNQPQHF
>TRBJ2-1|TRBV19
CASPPASGWGGNEQFF
>TRBJ1-5|TRBV11-2
CASSPSRNQLQHF
>TRBJ1-1|TRBV29-1
CSVVLRQGNTEAFF
>TRBJ2-1|TRBV28
CASTRTSGRARTTYNEQFF
>TRBJ1-2|TRBV7-2
CASSLAGGGARYGYTF
>TRBJ2-7|TRBV30
CAWSVGEPGPNYEQYF
>TRBJ2-2|TRBV5-4
CASSPPEGRNTGELFF
>TRBJ2-7|TRBV20-1
CSARSASGRGEQYF
>TRBJ2-1|TRBV6-1
CASRNRATSGTDNEQFF
>TRBJ1-1|TRBV5-1
CASRPRGLDTEAFF
>TRBJ2-1|TRBV4-2
CASSQDVPRGLYNEQFF
>TRBJ2-3|TRBV27
CASSLRGSTDTQYF
>TRBJ1-5|TRBV6-6
CATGTIASNQPQHF
>TRBJ2-7|TRBV18
CASSLRDTGLEQYF
>TRBJ1-5|TRBV4-1
CASSQEGSNQPQHF
>TRBJ2-2|TRBV7-2
CASTPGGVLTGELFF
>TRBJ2-3|TRBV7-9
CASSHNLAGTDTQYF
>TRBJ2-7|TRBV6-5
CASSYSRGGTGLYEQYF
>TRBJ2-7|TRBV3-1
CASSQRGRSYEQYF
>TRBJ1-2|TRBV12-3/TRBV12-4
CASSTTDGTYGYTF